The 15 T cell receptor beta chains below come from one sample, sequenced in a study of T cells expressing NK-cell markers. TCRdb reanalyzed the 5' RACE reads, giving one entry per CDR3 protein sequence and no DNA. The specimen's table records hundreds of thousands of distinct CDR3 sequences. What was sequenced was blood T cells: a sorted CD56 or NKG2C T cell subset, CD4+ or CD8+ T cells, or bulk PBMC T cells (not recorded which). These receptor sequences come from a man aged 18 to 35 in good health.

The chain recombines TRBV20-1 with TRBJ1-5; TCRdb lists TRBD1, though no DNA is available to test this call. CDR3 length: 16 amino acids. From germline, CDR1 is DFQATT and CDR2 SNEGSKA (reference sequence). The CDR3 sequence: CSAPRRIGGSNQPQHF.

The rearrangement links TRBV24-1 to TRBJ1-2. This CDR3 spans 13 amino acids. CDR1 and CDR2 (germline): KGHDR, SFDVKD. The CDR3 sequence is CATSDWRAAGYTF.

The CDR3 region is CASTDRVAGELFF. This rearrangement joins TRBV25-1 to TRBJ2-2; TCRdb gives TRBD1 as the D gene, but with no DNA this cannot be confirmed. CDR3 length: 13 amino acids. CDR1 is MGHDK, CDR2 SYGVNS, per germline.

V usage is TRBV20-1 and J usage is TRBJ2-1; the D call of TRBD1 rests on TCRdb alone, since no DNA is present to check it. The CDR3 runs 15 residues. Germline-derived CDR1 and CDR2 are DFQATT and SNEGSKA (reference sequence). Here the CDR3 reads CSATGQGLLSGNQFF.

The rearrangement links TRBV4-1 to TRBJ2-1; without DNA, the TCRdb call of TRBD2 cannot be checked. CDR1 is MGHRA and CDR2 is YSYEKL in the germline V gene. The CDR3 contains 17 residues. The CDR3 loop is CASSQEGVAGPYDEQFF.

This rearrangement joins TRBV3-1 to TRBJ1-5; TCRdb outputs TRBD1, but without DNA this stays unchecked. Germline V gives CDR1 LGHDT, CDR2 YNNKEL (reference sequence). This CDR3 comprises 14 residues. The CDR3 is CASSQGEGGQPQHF. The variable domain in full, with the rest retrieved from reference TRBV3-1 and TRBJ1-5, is DTAVSQTPKYLVTQMGNDKSIKCEQNLGHDTMYWYKQDSKKFLKIMFSYNNKELIINETVPNRFSPKSPDKAHLNLHINSLELGDSAVYFCASSQGEGGQPQHFGDGTRLSIL.

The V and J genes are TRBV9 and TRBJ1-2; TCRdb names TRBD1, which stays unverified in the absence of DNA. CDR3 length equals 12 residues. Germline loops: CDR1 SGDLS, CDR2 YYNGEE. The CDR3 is CASTTQGGGYTF.

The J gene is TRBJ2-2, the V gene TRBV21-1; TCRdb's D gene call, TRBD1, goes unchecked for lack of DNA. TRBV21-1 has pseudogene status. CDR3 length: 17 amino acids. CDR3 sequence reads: CASSKFPDRGPTGELFF.

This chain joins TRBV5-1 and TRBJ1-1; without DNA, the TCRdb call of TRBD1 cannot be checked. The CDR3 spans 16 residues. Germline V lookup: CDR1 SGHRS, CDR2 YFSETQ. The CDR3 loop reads CASSHTPGQVNTEAFF.

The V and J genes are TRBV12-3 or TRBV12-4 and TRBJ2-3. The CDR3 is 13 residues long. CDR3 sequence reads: CASSFQGADTQYF.

The CDR3 here is CASSRGLAGSQETQYF. J is TRBJ2-5 and V is TRBV4-1; the TCRdb D gene call, TRBD2, has no DNA to confirm it. This CDR3 comprises 16 residues. The germline V gene has CDR1 MGHRA and CDR2 YSYEKL.

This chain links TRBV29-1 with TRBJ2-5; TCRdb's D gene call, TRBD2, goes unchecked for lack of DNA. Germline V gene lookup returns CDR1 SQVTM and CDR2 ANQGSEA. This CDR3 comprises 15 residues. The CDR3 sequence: CSVHLGLAGVATQYF. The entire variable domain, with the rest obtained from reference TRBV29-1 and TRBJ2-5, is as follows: SAVISQKPSRDICQRGTSLTIQCQVDSQVTMMFWYRQQPGQSLTLIATANQGSEATYESGFVIDKFPISRPNLTFSTLTVSNMSPEDSSIYLCSVHLGLAGVATQYFGPGTRLLVL.

CDR3 sequence reads: CASSQDRAGTSEETQYF. The gene calls are TRBV3-1 and TRBJ2-5; no DNA is available, so the TRBD2 call from TCRdb remains unchecked. The germline V gene has CDR1 LGHDT and CDR2 YNNKEL (reference sequence). The CDR3 has 17 amino acids.

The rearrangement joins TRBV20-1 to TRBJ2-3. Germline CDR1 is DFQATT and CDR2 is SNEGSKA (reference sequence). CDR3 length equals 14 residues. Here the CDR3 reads CSAQKQVDTDTQYF.

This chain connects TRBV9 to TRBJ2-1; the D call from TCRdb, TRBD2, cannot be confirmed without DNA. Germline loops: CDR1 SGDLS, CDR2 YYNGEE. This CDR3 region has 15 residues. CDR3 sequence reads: CASREAGYPYNEQFF.